This T cell receptor (beta chain) came from a study of cytomegalovirus exposure and HLA in healthy donors. A single count supports this clone. CDR1 and CDR2 (germline): SGHVS, FQNEAQ. This CDR3 comprises 12 residues. V lost 6 bases and J 6 bases, leaving 11 bases between the germline ends. Both 60 Vbeta primers and 13 Jbeta primers went into the PCR. Libraries were prepared by immunoSEQ multiplex PCR; TCRdb keeps only in-frame clonotypes and omits some of them. Among under 200,000 clones listed, approximately 80% were seen once. The receptor's source is a middle-aged woman in good health and CMV-seropositive. The chain carries TRBV7-8 and TRBJ1-2, with D possibly being TRBD1 (6 bases). Sequencing used PBMCs. CDR3: CASSLNRDGYTF. CDR3 sequence (DNA): TGTGCCAGCAGTCTAAACAGGGATGGCTACACCTTC.